This T cell receptor (beta chain) stems from a study of blood T cell repertoires in COVID-19. For the study at large: T cells, B-cell-depleted T cells, or PBMCs provided the cDNA or gDNA that served as material.

The CDR3 has 16 residues. Germline assignment: CDR1 SGHTA and CDR2 FQGNSA. J gave up 3 bases and V 4 bases, and 9 bases lay outside the gene matches. Clones were read by immunoSEQ multiplex PCR, and TCRdb kept only the in-frame ones, dropping some. The sample records about 15,000 clones, about 87% being singletons. The sequenced material came from peripheral blood. This chain connects TRBV7-2 to TRBJ2-5; TRBD2 matches 9 bases. The TCR comes from a human donor in a cohort sampled during active COVID-19. CDR3 protein: CASSYIAGGGKETQYF. The CDR3 region has the DNA TGTGCCAGCAGCTACATCGCGGGAGGGGGAAAAGAGACCCAGTACTTC. Full variable domain (remainder filled in from reference TRBV7-2 and TRBJ2-5): GAGVSQSPSNKVTEKGKDVELRCDPISGHTALYWYRQSLGQGLEFLIYFQGNSAPDKSGLPSDRFSAERTGGSVSTLTIQRTQQEDSAVYLCASSYIAGGGKETQYFGPGTRLLVL.